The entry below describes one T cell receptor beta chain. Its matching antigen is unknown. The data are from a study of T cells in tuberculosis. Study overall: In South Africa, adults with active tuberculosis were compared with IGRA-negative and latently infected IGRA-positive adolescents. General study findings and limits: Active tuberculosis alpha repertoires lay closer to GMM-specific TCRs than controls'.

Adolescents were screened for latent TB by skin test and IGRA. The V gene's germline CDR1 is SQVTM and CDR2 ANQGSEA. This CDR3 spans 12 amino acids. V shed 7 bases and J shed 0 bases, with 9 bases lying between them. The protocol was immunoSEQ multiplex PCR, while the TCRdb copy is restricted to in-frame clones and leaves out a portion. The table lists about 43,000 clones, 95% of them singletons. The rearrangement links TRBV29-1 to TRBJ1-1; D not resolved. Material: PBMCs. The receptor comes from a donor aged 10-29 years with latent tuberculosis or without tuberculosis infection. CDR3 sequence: CSGLRMNTEAFF. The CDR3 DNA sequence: TGCAGCGGCCTGAGAATGAACACTGAAGCTTTCTTT.